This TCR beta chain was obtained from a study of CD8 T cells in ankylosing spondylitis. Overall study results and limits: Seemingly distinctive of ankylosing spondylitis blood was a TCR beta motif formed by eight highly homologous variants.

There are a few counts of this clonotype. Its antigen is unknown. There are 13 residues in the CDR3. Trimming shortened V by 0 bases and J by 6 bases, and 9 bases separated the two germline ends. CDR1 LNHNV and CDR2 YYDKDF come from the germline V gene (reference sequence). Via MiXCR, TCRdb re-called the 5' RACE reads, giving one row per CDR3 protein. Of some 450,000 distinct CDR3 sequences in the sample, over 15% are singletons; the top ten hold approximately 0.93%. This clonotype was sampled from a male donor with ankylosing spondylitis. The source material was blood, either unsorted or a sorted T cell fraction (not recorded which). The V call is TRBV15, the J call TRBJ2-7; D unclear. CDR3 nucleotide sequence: TGTGCCACCAGCAGAGATCGGTCCGGCGAGCAGTACTTC. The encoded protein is CATSRDRSGEQYF. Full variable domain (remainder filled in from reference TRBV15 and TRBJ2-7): DAMVIQNPRYQVTQFGKPVTLSCSQTLNHNVMYWYQQKSSQAPKLLFHYYDKDFNNEADTPDNFQSRRPNTSFCFLDIRSPGLGDTAMYLCATSRDRSGEQYFGPGTRLTVT.